The clone carrying this T cell receptor beta chain was detected only a few times. This specimen comes from a study of identical twins. TCRdb itself ran the 5' RACE reads through MiXCR, one entry per CDR3 protein. The table includes a few hundred thousand distinct CDR3 sequences, approximately 9.1% detected once. The germline V gene has CDR1 MNHNY and CDR2 SVGAGI (reference sequence). The CDR3 loop spans 11 amino acids. V was clipped by 4 bases and J by 9 bases, with 7 bases between them. The clonotype originates from a woman aged 50 to 60 in good health. Sequencing was performed on naive T cells sorted from blood. This chain joins TRBV6-6 and TRBJ2-1; D call uncertain. CDR3 bases: TGTGCCAGCAGTTCGCCGACTGAGCAGTTCTTC. Its protein product is CASSSPTEQFF.